The rows below give T cell receptor beta chains drawn from one sample of a study of radiation and T cells in renal cell carcinoma. This table comes from immunoSEQ multiplex PCR, and its TCRdb copy is limited to in-frame clones, with some not included. The sample has about 130,000 clones; 88% are singletons. The sequenced sample was blood, obtained from a patient whose treatment included radiotherapy and nephrectomy. These receptors originate from a woman between 65 and 79 years old with renal cell carcinoma. CDR3s include the opening cysteine and the closing phenylalanine or tryptophan. The D gene is left open where the match is weak. Expanded clones get a size class; other rows say once, few or many, or leave the size out.

abundance,v_gene,j_gene,d_gene,CDR3nt,CDR3aa
.,TRBV10-3,TRBJ2-3,.,TGTGCCATCAGTGTCGGCGGGGAAGATACGCAGTATTTT,CAISVGGEDTQYF
.,TRBV5-4,TRBJ1-6,.,TGTGCCAGCAGCCAAACAGGGCTAGATTCACCCCTCCACTTT,CASSQTGLDSPLHF
.,TRBV29-1,TRBJ2-1,TRBD1,TGCAGCGTTGGTCCCGGGACAGGGGGGACTGAGCAGTTCTTC,CSVGPGTGGTEQFF
.,TRBV6-5,TRBJ2-7,.,TGTGCCAGCAGTTATAGACGGGGGGCCCTCTACGAGCAGTACTTC,CASSYRRGALYEQYF
.,TRBV10-3,TRBJ1-2,.,TGTGCCATCACCGGGACCTATGGCTACACCTTC,CAITGTYGYTF
once,TRBV7-2,TRBJ2-5,.,TGTGCCAGCAGCTTAGAAGGGCAAAAAGAGACCCAGTACTTC,CASSLEGQKETQYF
.,TRBV15,TRBJ1-6,.,TGTGCCACCAGCAGAGAGGGGGACCCAAATTCACCCCTCCACTTT,CATSREGDPNSPLHF
.,TRBV7-9,TRBJ1-4,TRBD1,TGTGCCAGCTCCGGGACAGGGGCCGAAAAACTGTTTTTT,CASSGTGAEKLFF
.,TRBV11-2,TRBJ1-5,.,TGTGCCAGCAGCTTTCGTAGGGCAGAACGGTCGGGTAGCAATCAGCCCCAGCATTTT,CASSFRRAERSGSNQPQHF
.,TRBV5-5,TRBJ2-2,.,TGTGCCAGCAGCCCGGTTGGAGGACGTTTCTCGAACACCGGGGAGCTGTTTTTT,CASSPVGGRFSNTGELFF
.,TRBV7-9,TRBJ1-1,.,TGTGCCAGCAGCTTATTTCCGGACAGGAACACTGAAGCTTTCTTT,CASSLFPDRNTEAFF
.,TRBV6-4,TRBJ1-5,.,TGTGCCAGCAGCACCTCCCAGGGACCCAATCAGCCCCAGCATTTT,CASSTSQGPNQPQHF
.,TRBV6-4,TRBJ2-1,TRBD1,TGTGCCAGCAGTGACTCAGGGGGCTCGAATGAGCAGTTCTTC,CASSDSGGSNEQFF
few,TRBV9,TRBJ1-1,.,TGTGCCAGCAGCACAGCACAGAACACTGAAGCTTTCTTT,CASSTAQNTEAFF
.,TRBV2,TRBJ1-5,.,TGTGCCAGCAGTCCCGGGACGGCGGGGCAGCCCCAGCATTTT,CASSPGTAGQPQHF
.,TRBV7-9,TRBJ1-5,.,TGTGCCAGCAGCTTAGCGGGCAGCTACAATCAGCCCCAGCATTTT,CASSLAGSYNQPQHF
.,TRBV9,TRBJ2-2,TRBD1,TGTGCCAGTTCGGACAGGGGGACCGGGGAGCTGTTTTTT,CASSDRGTGELFF
.,TRBV27,TRBJ2-7,TRBD1,TGTGCCAGCAGTGGAATGACCGGGACAGGGCCACACGAGCAGTACTTC,CASSGMTGTGPHEQYF
.,TRBV19,TRBJ2-4,.,TGTGCCAGTACTCCTAGTGGGGGGGCACGGGACTACGATCAGTACTTC,CASTPSGGARDYDQYF
.,TRBV28,TRBJ1-6,TRBD1,TGTGCCAGCGGTTCGGGACAGGGGAATTCACCCCTCCACTTT,CASGSGQGNSPLHF
.,TRBV6-5,TRBJ1-1,.,TGTGCCAGCAGTTCCCCCGCGTTGAACACTGAAGCTTTCTTT,CASSSPALNTEAFF
.,TRBV7-2,TRBJ2-4,.,TGTGCCAGCAGCGGGCTTCGGACCAAAAACATTCAGTACTTC,CASSGLRTKNIQYF
.,TRBV2,TRBJ1-1,.,TGTGCCAGCAACCAAGAAGGGTTCGTGAACACTGAAGCTTTCTTT,CASNQEGFVNTEAFF
.,TRBV28,TRBJ1-1,.,TGTGCCAGCAGTTTATTCCAGCCGGGGAACACTGAAGCTTTCTTT,CASSLFQPGNTEAFF
.,TRBV28,TRBJ2-7,.,TGTGCCAGCAGTTCCCCCTCGAACGGGGGTGACGAGCAGTACTTC,CASSSPSNGGDEQYF
.,TRBV27,TRBJ1-5,TRBD1,TGTGCCAGCAGTTTCACATCCGGGACAGGGGGTTATAGCAATCAGCCCCAGCATTTT,CASSFTSGTGGYSNQPQHF
.,TRBV30,TRBJ2-3,.,TGTGCCTGGAGTAGTTTAGCCCCTGGGGTGGATACGCAGTATTTT,CAWSSLAPGVDTQYF
once,TRBV27,TRBJ2-7,TRBD1,TGTGCCAGCAGTTCCTGGGGGACAGGGGCGGTCCACGAGCAGTACTTC,CASSSWGTGAVHEQYF
.,TRBV6-5,TRBJ2-7,.,TGTGCCAGCAGGCGTTGGGGGGTCTACGAGCAGTACTTC,CASRRWGVYEQYF
once,TRBV27,TRBJ2-1,.,TGTGCCAGCAGTGAGCCCTACAATGAGCAGTTCTTC,CASSEPYNEQFF
.,TRBV29-1,TRBJ2-7,.,TGCAGCATTACAACAGGCCCCTACGAGCAGTACTTC,CSITTGPYEQYF
.,TRBV6-1,TRBJ2-2,.,TGTGCCTCCGTATCGGTCAGGGGGGCCGGGGAGCTGTTTTTT,CASVSVRGAGELFF
.,TRBV4-3,TRBJ2-7,TRBD1,TGCGCCAGCAGCCAAGATCTCACAGGGGGAAACGAGCAGTACTTC,CASSQDLTGGNEQYF
.,TRBV6-6,TRBJ1-5,.,TGTGCCAGCAGCCCGAATCAGCCCCAGCATTTT,CASSPNQPQHF